Included here is one T cell receptor (beta chain) sequence, with context. The antigen this receptor binds is unknown. No quality values exist for individual bases; no much larger clone is one base distant. This record comes from a study of immune cell composition in non-small cell lung cancer listed by TCRdb under 2017. Background for the entire study: To assign histologic subtype, which was mostly lung adenocarcinoma or squamous cell carcinoma, H&E was combined with p63, CK5, Napsin A and TTF-1 immunohistochemistry. Adaptive Biotechnologies TCR-beta sequencing was carried out on 34 paired NSCLC tumour and non-adjacent lung specimens, as well as on approximately 26 tumour-only specimens. Supplementary cohort #1 consisted of approximately eleven lung adenocarcinoma cases with paired tumour/lung TCR-beta sequencing and with TIL populations generated to assess tumour reactivity. Several tumour specimens with TCR-beta data were of rare histological subtypes and were excluded from the subtype comparisons. What the study reported, not specific to this receptor: Significantly higher Top 10 clone scores and productive clonality were observed in lung squamous cell carcinoma than in lung adenocarcinoma tumours. Nearly half of NSCLC cases had tumour-associated clones >0.5%, with more than 60% of squamous carcinomas showing such clones compared with less than 35% of adenocarcinomas. The reactivity cohort was only about nine cases, and tumour-reactive clones were not shown to share sequences with the dominant in vivo tumour-associated clones. Across 10 adenocarcinoma cases, the maximal tumour-associated clone frequency showed a strong correlation with TIL tumour reactivity, but overall clonality showed no such correlation. No significant correlation was found between tumour TCR-beta clonality and smoking pack-years.

From frozen aliquots of unsorted single-cell suspensions, genomic DNA was isolated using the QIAamp DNA kit. The tumour samples consisted of non-small cell lung cancer tissue that had been surgically resected. Tissues arrived within 2 hours after resection and were immediately processed into single-cell suspensions. Tissue was broken up mechanically, digested enzymatically with DNase I, collagenase I and hyaluronidase for 30 minutes at 37 degrees C, and then filtered and RBC-lysed. Per the germline V gene, SGHNT is the CDR1 and YENEEA is the CDR2. Spanning cysteine to phenylalanine, the CDR3 consists of 12 amino acids. Only the CDR3 DNA stays, 36 bases, in frame from base 1. V is clipped by 5 bases and J by 7 bases, and the sequence between their germline boundaries is 11 bases long. A two-step multiplex PCR amplified TCR-beta CDR3 regions from genomic DNA, and the second step of the PCR added Illumina-compatible adaptors. TCR-beta immunosequencing was performed on an Illumina platform as a commercial immunoSEQ service. The authors' analysis ran thus. Repertoires were summarised as Top 10 Clones, the percentage of T-cell templates from the ten most frequent sequences, and productive clonality. Values for productive clonality spanned 0 to 1, where a value of 1 indicated a monoclonal population. Sequences comprising at least 0.1% of tumour T-cell templates but absent from matched non-adjacent lung were defined as tumour-associated clones and were identified via log10 scatter plots. Analyses were done in GraphPad Prism7 and R, with Student's t-tests for two-group comparisons, ANOVA for stages, and linear regression for relationships. TCRdb mirrors the immuneACCESS table, restricted to in-frame sequences. Some clones are absent from its copies; in checked studies, under half trace to an unresolved V gene, and the reason for the others is unknown. V and J calls and clone size are those listed in that table; D and trimming were worked out from the DNA. For this sample the table gives under 3,500 clones, of which roughly four fifths were detected only once. The ten largest clones add up to roughly an eighth of the sample.

The chain couples TRBV11-3 to TRBJ2-5; possibly the D gene is TRBD2, per 7 matching bases. The clonotype was recovered from a human donor with non-small cell lung cancer. Sequencing was performed on lung tumor tissue. The bases are TGTGCCAGCAGCCAGAGGGGGGGGACCCAGTACTTC. Its protein product is CASSQRGGTQYF. The CDR3, completed at both ends by the reference TRBV11-3 and TRBJ2-5 genes, gives the full variable domain EAGVVQSPRYKIIEKKQPVAFWCNPISGHNTLYWYLQNLGQGPELLIRYENEEAVDDSQLPKDRFSAERLKGVDSTLKIQPAELGDSAVYLCASSQRGGTQYFGPGTRLLVL.